Each of the 6 T cell receptor beta chains below was sequenced from the same sample in a study of Tregs in tolerant kidney transplant recipients. Assay: immunoSEQ multiplex PCR; the TCRdb copy retains only in-frame clones and omits some. In the table there are roughly 64,000 clones, around 87% of which are singletons. Recipients received nonmyeloablative bone marrow transplants from related graft donors, with transient mixed chimerism. This specimen was CD4+ T cells from blood (PBMCs), taken 6 months after the transplant. These receptors were obtained from a human patient who received a combined kidney and bone marrow transplant. Among the T cells, some may be from the graft donor.

The V gene is TRBV7-3, the J gene TRBJ2-1; TRBD1 aligns across 9 bases. The V segment lost 4 bases and the J segment 7 bases; nucleotides outside the gene matches: 5. CDR1 and CDR2 from the germline V gene are SGHTA and FQGTGA. The CDR3 is 14 amino acids. CDR3 nucleotides: TGTGCCAGCAGCTCGCCGACAGGGGGGAATGAGCAGTTCTTC. This encodes CASSSPTGGNEQFF.

This chain links TRBV10-3 with TRBJ2-7; TRBD1 might be the D (6 bases). The germline V gene encodes CDR1 ENHRY and CDR2 SYGVKD. The V end lost 7 bases, the J end lost 4 bases, and 14 bases lay between the germline ends. The CDR3 is 13 amino acids. CDR3 in DNA: TGTGCCATCAATCAGGGGACGGCTTACGAGCAGTACTTC. Translation: CAINQGTAYEQYF.

The rearrangement joins TRBV25-1 to TRBJ2-2; 8 bases agree with TRBD1. This CDR3 comprises 16 residues. Germline CDR1 MGHDK, CDR2 SYGVNS. V lost 0 bases, J lost 7 bases, and 7 bases stayed unmatched. As DNA, the CDR3 is TGTGCCAGCAGTGAATACGGACAGGGAGTGATCGGGGAGCTGTTTTTT. Protein sequence: CASSEYGQGVIGELFF.

The V call is TRBV7-2, the J call TRBJ2-7, with D perhaps matching TRBD2 (6 bases). Germline V gene sequence: CDR1 SGHTA, CDR2 FQGNSA. The V gene lost 2 bases and the J gene lost 5 bases, with 10 bases spanning the gap. The CDR3 sequence is 13 residues long. The CDR3 DNA reads as TGTGCCAGCAGCTTACAGCGGAGGGACGAGCAGTACTTC. Translation: CASSLQRRDEQYF.

This clone was picked up a small number of times. V usage is TRBV15 and J usage is TRBJ2-7, with D possibly TRBD1 on 6 matching bases. CDR1 and CDR2 (germline): LNHNV, YYDKDF (reference sequence). The CDR3 runs to 13 residues. V gave up 8 bases and J gave up 5 bases, with 16 bases separating them. The CDR3 spells CATAPDRINEQYF. CDR3 coding DNA: TGTGCCACCGCCCCTGACAGGATCAACGAGCAGTACTTC.

This chain joins TRBV7-2 and TRBJ2-1; tentatively, D is TRBD2 (5 bases). Germline V gives CDR1 SGHTA, CDR2 FQGNSA. The CDR3 length is 16 residues. Trimming pared 4 bases from V and 2 bases from J, leaving 15 bases between. The CDR3 nucleotides read TGTGCCAGCAGCTCGCCCGGGATTGCTGCCTACAATGAGCAGTTCTTC. Amino acids: CASSSPGIAAYNEQFF.